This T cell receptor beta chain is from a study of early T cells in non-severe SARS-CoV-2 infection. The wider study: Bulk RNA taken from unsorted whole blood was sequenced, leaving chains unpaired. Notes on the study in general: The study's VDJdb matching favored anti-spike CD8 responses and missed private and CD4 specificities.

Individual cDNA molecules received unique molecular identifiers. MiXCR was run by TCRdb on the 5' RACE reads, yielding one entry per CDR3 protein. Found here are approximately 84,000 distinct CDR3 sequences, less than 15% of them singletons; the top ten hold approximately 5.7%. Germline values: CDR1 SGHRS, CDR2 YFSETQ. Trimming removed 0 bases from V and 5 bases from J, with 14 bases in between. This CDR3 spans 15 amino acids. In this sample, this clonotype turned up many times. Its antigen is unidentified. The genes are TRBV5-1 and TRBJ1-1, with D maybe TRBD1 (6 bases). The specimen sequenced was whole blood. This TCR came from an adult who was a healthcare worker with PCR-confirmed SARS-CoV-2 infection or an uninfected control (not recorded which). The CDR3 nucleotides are TGCGCCAGCAGCTTGGCAGGGGCATTGCGGACTGAAGCTTTCTTT. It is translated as CASSLAGALRTEAFF.